This TCR beta chain comes out of a study of T cells in women clearing cervical HPV infection. Overall study context: Controls were women whose single incident HPV16 infection cleared within 12 months without precancer or cancer.

This table comes from immunoSEQ multiplex PCR, and its TCRdb copy is limited to in-frame clones, with some not included. Reported are around 35,000 clones; the ten largest clones contain 1.4%. Worth noting for this clone: Its antigen is not identified. The CDR3 end lies 3 residues beyond the end of the read and is filled in from the germline J gene.

The V segment lost 1 base and the J segment 2 bases; nucleotides outside the gene matches: 4. This CDR3 contains 15 residues. Germline CDR1 reads SGHAT; CDR2 reads FQDESV (reference sequence). Study outcomes and limitations: Cases carried less TRBV6-7 than controls: roughly 0.11% versus 0.16%. CIN3+ cases had significantly higher TCR repertoire richness than controls, but evenness did not differ.

This clonotype was sampled from a woman aged 18 to 75 with a cervical HPV16 infection that either progressed to CIN3+ or cleared (not recorded which). The sample was blood buffy coat. V gene TRBV11-1 combines with J gene TRBJ2-5, with 7 positions matching TRBD2. The covered CDR3 bases are TGTGCCAGCAGCTTAGTCCTAGCGGAACAAGAGACC. Protein sequence: CASSLVLAEQET. In full, the CDR3 is CASSLVLAEQETQYF.